The 12 T cell receptor beta chains below all came from one sample that was sequenced in a study of blood T cell repertoires in COVID-19. Sequencing was performed with immunoSEQ multiplex PCR; in TCRdb, only in-frame clones are kept and a portion is missing. The profile covers 150,000 to 200,000 clones, with about 92% appearing a single time and 18% taken by the ten largest. The specimen was peripheral blood. The receptors were sampled from a man aged 60 to 69 with active or convalescent COVID-19.

V and J are TRBV6-1 and TRBJ2-7; 12 nucleotides line up with TRBD2. This CDR3 spans 17 amino acids. Germline CDR1 MNHNS, CDR2 SASEGT. The V gene end was trimmed by 6 bases and the J gene end by 2 bases; junction bases not matched to a gene: 11. As DNA, the CDR3 is TGTGCCAGCAGCGAATCTAGCGGGAGGGCCAGACCCTACGAGCAGTACTTC. It is translated as CASSESSGRARPYEQYF.

The V and J genes are TRBV18 and TRBJ1-4; a possible D gene is TRBD1 (6 bases). CDR1 is KGHSH and CDR2 is LQKENI in the germline V gene. The CDR3 has 15 residues. The germline V and J ends were trimmed by 3 bases and 4 bases, with 12 bases remaining between them. The CDR3 region has the DNA TGTGCCAGCTCACCTGACAGGACCCTTAATGAAAAACTGTTTTTT. It encodes CASSPDRTLNEKLFF. The full variable domain, in which reference TRBV18 and TRBJ1-4 provide the parts outside the CDR3, is NAGVMQNPRHLVRRRGQEARLRCSPMKGHSHVYWYRQLPEEGLKFMVYLQKENIIDESGMPKERFSAEFPKEGPSILRIQQVVRGDSAAYFCASSPDRTLNEKLFFGSGTQLSVL.

The chain is built from TRBV7-6 and TRBJ1-1; D gene unclear. The germline V gene has CDR1 SGHVS and CDR2 FNYEAQ. The ends were cut back, 5 bases at V and 1 base at J, with 8 bases in the middle. The CDR3 consists of 13 residues. As DNA, the CDR3 is TGTGCCAGCAGCCTACAGAAGAACACTGAAGCTTTCTTT. As protein: CASSLQKNTEAFF.

This clone was observed a handful of times. The gene calls are TRBV24-1 and TRBJ2-1; D is possibly TRBD1 (5 bases). Germline CDR1 KGHDR, CDR2 SFDVKD. The CDR3 covers 13 residues. Trimming took off 4 bases at V and 7 bases at J, with 10 bases between the two ends. CDR3 coding DNA: TGTGCCACCAGTGACCCAGGGTTAAATGAGCAGTTCTTC. Translating gives CATSDPGLNEQFF.

The chain combines TRBV9 with TRBJ1-3; TRBD1 matches at 8 bases. The trim removed 0 bases at V and 0 bases at J, leaving 8 bases unmatched. This CDR3 is built from 18 residues. CDR1 and CDR2 from the germline V gene are SGDLS and YYNGEE. The CDR3 spells CASSVEAGDRFSGNTIYF. The DNA of the CDR3 is TGTGCCAGCAGCGTAGAGGCGGGGGACAGGTTCTCTGGAAACACCATATATTTT.

The J gene is TRBJ2-7, the V gene TRBV23-1; D remains ambiguous. TRBV23-1 is designated an ORF whose function remains uncertain. The CDR3 covers 13 residues. Trimming shortened V by 10 bases and J by 9 bases, and 22 bases separated the two germline ends. The CDR3 loop is CATHDDTEFGQYF. The CDR3 region has the DNA TGCGCCACCCACGACGACACAGAGTTCGGGCAGTACTTC.

This rearrangement joins TRBV3-1 (or the pseudogene TRBV3-2) to TRBJ2-7, with 10 bases lining up with TRBD1. The CDR3 is 18 amino acids. After removal of 0 bases from V and 2 bases from J, the junction contained 10 bases not matched to a gene. Germline-derived CDR1 and CDR2 are LGHDT and YNNKEL (reference sequence). Written as DNA, the CDR3 is TGTGCCAGCAGCCAAGATCCCAGGGCTGGGACAGGGGCCTACGAGCAGTACTTC. Amino acids: CASSQDPRAGTGAYEQYF.

This chain joins TRBV3-1 (or the pseudogene TRBV3-2) and TRBJ2-7, with 7 bases matching TRBD2. Germline loops: CDR1 LGHDT, CDR2 YNNKEL (reference sequence). V dropped 0 bases and J dropped 7; count of bases not matched to a gene: 6. This CDR3 is built from 14 residues. In DNA form, the CDR3 reads TGTGCCAGCAGCCAAGATACGACTAGCCGGGAGCAGTACTTC. This sequence encodes CASSQDTTSREQYF.

V gene TRBV19 combines with J gene TRBJ2-7; TRBD1 matches 10 bases. V dropped 6 bases and J dropped 7; count of bases not matched to a gene: 12. This CDR3 region has 15 residues. Germline V lookup: CDR1 LNHDA, CDR2 SQIVND (reference sequence). The CDR3 DNA reads as TGTGCCAGTAGGGTGACCGGGACAGGGGTAGAAGAGCAGTACTTC. Translation gives CASRVTGTGVEEQYF.

V is TRBV2 and J is TRBJ1-6, with TRBD1 matching over 7 bases. With 5 bases clipped from V and 0 bases from J, the junction kept 4 bases outside the gene matches. The germline gives CDR1 SNHLY, CDR2 FYNNEI. CDR3 size: 16 residues. The CDR3 loop is CASSPGQSSYNSPLHF. As DNA, the CDR3 is TGTGCCAGCAGTCCGGGACAGAGCTCCTATAATTCACCCCTCCACTTT. Full variable domain (outside the CDR3, taken from reference TRBV2 and TRBJ1-6): EPEVTQTPSHQVTQMGQEVILRCVPISNHLYFYWYRQILGQKVEFLVSFYNNEISEKSEIFDDQFSVERPDGSNFTLKIRSTKLEDSAMYFCASSPGQSSYNSPLHFGNGTRLTVT.

The chain's CDR3 is CASSLDTRNTEAFF. CDR3 DNA sequence: TGCGCCAGCAGCTTGGATACAAGGAACACTGAAGCTTTCTTT. The rearrangement uses TRBV5-1 and TRBJ1-1, with no clear D. V lost 0 bases, J lost 1 base, and 7 bases lay in between. CDR1 and CDR2 (germline): SGHRS, YFSETQ. CDR3 length equals 14 residues.

The chain employs TRBV18 and TRBJ1-3, with D maybe TRBD1 (5 bases). CDR1 KGHSH and CDR2 LQKENI come from the germline V gene. The CDR3 is 16 residues long. Trimming pared 2 bases from V and 4 bases from J, leaving 15 bases between. DNA of the CDR3: TGTGCCAGCTCACCAGTCGCAGGGTCCCCAGGAAACACCATATATTTT. This translates into CASSPVAGSPGNTIYF.